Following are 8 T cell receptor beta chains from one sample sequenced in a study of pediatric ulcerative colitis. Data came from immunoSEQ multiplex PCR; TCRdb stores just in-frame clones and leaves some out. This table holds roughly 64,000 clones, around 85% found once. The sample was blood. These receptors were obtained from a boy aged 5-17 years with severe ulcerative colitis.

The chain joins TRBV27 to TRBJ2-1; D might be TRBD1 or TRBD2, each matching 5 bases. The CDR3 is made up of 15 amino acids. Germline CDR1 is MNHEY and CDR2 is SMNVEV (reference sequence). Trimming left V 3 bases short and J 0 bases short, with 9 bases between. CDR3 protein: CASSLGTVSYNEQFF. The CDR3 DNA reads TGTGCCAGCAGTTTGGGGACGGTCTCCTACAATGAGCAGTTCTTC.

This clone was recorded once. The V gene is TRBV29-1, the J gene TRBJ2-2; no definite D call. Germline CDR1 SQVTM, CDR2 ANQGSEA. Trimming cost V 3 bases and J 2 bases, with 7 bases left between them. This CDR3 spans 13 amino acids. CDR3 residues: CSVDVANTGELFF. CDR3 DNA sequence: TGCAGCGTTGATGTAGCCAACACCGGGGAGCTGTTTTTT.

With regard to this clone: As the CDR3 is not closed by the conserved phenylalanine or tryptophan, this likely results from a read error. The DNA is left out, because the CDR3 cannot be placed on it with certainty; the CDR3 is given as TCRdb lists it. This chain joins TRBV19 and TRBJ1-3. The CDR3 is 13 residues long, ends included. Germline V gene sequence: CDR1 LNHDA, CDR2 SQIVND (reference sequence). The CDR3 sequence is CASSIDLEWGAQV.

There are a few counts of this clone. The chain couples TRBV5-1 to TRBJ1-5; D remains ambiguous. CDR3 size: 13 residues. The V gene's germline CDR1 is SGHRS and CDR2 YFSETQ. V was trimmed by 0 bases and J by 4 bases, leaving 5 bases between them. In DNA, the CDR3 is TGCGCCAGCAGCTTGGACGGGAATCAGCCCCAGCATTTT. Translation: CASSLDGNQPQHF.

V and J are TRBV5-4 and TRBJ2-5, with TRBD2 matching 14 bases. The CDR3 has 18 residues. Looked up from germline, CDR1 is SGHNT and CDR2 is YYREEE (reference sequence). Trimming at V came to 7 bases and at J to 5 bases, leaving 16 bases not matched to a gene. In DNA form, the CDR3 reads TGTGCCAGCTCCCCGGGGACTAGCGGGAGATCGGGGGAGGAGACCCAGTACTTC. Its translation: CASSPGTSGRSGEETQYF.

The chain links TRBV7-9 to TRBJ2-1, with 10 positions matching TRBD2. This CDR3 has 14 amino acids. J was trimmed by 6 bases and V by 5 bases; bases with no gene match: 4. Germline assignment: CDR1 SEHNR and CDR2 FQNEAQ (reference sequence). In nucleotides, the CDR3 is TGTGCCAGCAGCGAGGGACTAGCGCTCAATGAGCAGTTCTTC. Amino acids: CASSEGLALNEQFF.

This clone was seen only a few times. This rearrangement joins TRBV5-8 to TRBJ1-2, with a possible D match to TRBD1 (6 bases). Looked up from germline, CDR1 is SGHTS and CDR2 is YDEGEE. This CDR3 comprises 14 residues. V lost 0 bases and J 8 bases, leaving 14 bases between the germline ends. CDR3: CASSLVRGARGYTF. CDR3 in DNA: TGTGCCAGCAGCTTGGTTCGGGGGGCGAGAGGCTACACCTTC.

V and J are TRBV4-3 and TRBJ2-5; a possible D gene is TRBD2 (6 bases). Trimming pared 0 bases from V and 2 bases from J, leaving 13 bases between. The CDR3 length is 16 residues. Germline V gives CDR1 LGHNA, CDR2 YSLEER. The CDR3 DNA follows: TGCGCCAGCAGCCAAGAAAGGGCCGCGGGGCAAGAGACCCAGTACTTC. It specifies CASSQERAAGQETQYF.